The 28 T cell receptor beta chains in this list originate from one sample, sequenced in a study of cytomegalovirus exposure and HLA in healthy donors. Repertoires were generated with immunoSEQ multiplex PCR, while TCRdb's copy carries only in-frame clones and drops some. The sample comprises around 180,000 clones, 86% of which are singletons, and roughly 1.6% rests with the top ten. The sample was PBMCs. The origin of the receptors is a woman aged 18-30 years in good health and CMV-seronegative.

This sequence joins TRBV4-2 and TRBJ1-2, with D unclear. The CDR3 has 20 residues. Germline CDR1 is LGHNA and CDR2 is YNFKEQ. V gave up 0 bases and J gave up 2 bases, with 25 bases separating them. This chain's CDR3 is CASSQDLRGSRVVLNYGYTF. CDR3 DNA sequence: TGTGCCAGCAGCCAAGATCTAAGAGGGTCACGAGTTGTCCTGAACTATGGCTACACCTTC.

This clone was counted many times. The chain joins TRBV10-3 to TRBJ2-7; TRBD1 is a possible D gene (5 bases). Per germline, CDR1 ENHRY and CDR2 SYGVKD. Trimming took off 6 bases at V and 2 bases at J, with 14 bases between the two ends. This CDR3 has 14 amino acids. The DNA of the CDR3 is TGTGCCATCAGCAGGGCCGACCTTACCTACGAGCAGTACTTC. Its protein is CAISRADLTYEQYF.

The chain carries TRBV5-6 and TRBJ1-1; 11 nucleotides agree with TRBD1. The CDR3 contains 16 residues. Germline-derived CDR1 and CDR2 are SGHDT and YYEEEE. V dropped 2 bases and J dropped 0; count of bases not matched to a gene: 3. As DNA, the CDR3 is TGTGCCAGCAGCTTTGGGACAGGGGGAGTGAACACTGAAGCTTTCTTT. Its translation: CASSFGTGGVNTEAFF.

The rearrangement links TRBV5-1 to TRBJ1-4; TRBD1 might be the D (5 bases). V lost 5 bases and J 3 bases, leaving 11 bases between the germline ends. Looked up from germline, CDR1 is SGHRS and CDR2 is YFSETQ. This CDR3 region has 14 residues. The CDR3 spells CASRGHDSNEKLFF. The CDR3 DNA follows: TGCGCCAGCAGGGGGCACGACTCTAATGAAAAACTGTTTTTT.

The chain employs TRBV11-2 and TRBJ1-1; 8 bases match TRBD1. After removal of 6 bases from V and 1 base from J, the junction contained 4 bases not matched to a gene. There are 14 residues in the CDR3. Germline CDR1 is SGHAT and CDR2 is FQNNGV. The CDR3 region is CASSQQGGNTEAFF. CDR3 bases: TGTGCCAGCAGTCAACAGGGGGGGAACACTGAAGCTTTCTTT.

CDR3 DNA sequence: TGCGCCAGCAGCCAAGATCCAGCCAGGAATCAGCCCCAGCATTTT. Its protein is CASSQDPARNQPQHF. The J gene is TRBJ1-5, the V gene TRBV4-1; D remains unclear. Per the germline V gene, CDR1 is MGHRA and CDR2 is YSYEKL. The CDR3 has 15 amino acids. Trimming took off 0 bases at V and 4 bases at J, with 10 bases between the two ends.

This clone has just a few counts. CDR3 DNA sequence: TGTGCCAGCAGCGGGACAGTCTCTGGAAACACCATATATTTT. Its protein product is CASSGTVSGNTIYF. This chain links TRBV25-1 with TRBJ1-3; TRBD1 matches 7 bases. Trimming removed 6 bases from V and 0 bases from J; junction bases left unmatched: 2. Per the germline V gene, CDR1 is MGHDK and CDR2 is SYGVNS. The CDR3 has 14 residues.

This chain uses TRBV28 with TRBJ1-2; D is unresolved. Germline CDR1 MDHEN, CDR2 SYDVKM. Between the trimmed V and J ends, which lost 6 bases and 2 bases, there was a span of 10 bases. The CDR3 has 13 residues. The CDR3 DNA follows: TGTGCCAGCAGACCTGGAGTAAACTATGGCTACACCTTC. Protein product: CASRPGVNYGYTF.

The CDR3 protein is CASSESRIRTDTQYF. The DNA of the CDR3 is TGCGCCAGCAGTGAGTCGAGAATTCGCACAGATACGCAGTATTTT. This chain connects TRBV10-1 to TRBJ2-3; no definite D call. Germline loops: CDR1 WNHNN, CDR2 SYGVQD (reference sequence). Deletions cut 0 bases from V and 1 base from J, with 8 bases between. The CDR3 is 15 residues long.

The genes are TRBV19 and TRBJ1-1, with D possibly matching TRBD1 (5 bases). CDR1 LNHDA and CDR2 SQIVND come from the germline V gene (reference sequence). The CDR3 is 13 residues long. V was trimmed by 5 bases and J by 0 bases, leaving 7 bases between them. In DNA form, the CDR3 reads TGTGCCAGTAGTCTGGACATGAACACTGAAGCTTTCTTT. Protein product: CASSLDMNTEAFF.

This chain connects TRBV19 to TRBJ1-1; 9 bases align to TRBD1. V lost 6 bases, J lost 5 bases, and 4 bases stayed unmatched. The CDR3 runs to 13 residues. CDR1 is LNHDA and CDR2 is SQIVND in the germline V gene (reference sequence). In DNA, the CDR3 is TGTGCCAGTAGGGTAGACAGGGGGACTGAAGCTTTCTTT. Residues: CASRVDRGTEAFF.

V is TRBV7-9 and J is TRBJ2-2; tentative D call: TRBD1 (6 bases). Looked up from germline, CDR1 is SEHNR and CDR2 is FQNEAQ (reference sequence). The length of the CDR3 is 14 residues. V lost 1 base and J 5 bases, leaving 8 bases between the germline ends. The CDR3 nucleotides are TGTGCCAGCAGCTTAGGAGGGGGAACCGGGGAGCTGTTTTTT. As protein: CASSLGGGTGELFF. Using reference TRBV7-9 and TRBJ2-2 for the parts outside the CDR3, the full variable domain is DTGVSQNPRHKITKRGQNVTFRCDPISEHNRLYWYRQTLGQGPEFLTYFQNEAQLEKSRLLSDRFSAERPKGSFSTLEIQRTEQGDSAMYLCASSLGGGTGELFFGEGSRLTVL.

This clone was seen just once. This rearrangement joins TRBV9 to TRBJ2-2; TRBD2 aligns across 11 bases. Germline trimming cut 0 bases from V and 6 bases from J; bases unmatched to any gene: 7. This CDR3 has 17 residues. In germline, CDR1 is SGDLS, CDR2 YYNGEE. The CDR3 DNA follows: TGTGCCAGCAGCGTAGCACTAGCGGGAGTGTCTGCCGGGGAGCTGTTTTTT. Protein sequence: CASSVALAGVSAGELFF.

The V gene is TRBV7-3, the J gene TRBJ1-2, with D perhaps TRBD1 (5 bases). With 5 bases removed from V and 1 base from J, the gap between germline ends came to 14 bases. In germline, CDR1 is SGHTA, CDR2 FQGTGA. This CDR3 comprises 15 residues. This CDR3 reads CASSPLGGHNYGYTF. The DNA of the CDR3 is TGTGCCAGCAGCCCCCTCGGGGGTCATAACTATGGCTACACCTTC. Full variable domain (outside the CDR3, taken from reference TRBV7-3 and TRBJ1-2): GAGVSQTPSNKVTEKGKYVELRCDPISGHTALYWYRQSLGQGPEFLIYFQGTGAADDSGLPNDRFFAVRPEGSVSTLKIQRTERGDSAVYLCASSPLGGHNYGYTFGSGTRLTVV.

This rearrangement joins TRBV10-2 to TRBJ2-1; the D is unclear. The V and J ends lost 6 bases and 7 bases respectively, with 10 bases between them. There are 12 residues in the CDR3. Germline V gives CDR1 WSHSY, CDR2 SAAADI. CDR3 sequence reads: CASSPTMNEQFF. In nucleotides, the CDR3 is TGCGCCAGCAGCCCCACTATGAATGAGCAGTTCTTC.

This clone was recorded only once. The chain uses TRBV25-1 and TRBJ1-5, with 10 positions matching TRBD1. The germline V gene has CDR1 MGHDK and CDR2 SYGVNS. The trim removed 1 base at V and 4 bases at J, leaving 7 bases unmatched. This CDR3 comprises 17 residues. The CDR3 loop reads CASSESTGQGLNQPQHF. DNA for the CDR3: TGTGCCAGCAGTGAATCAACGGGACAGGGGCTTAATCAGCCCCAGCATTTT.

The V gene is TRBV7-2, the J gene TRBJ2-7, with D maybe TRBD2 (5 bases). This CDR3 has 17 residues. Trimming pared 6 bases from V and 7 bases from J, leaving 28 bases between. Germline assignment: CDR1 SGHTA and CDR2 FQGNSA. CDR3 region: CASRSPPGRPSTGEQYF. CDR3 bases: TGTGCCAGCAGGTCCCCTCCAGGCCGGCCGAGCACGGGGGAGCAGTACTTC.

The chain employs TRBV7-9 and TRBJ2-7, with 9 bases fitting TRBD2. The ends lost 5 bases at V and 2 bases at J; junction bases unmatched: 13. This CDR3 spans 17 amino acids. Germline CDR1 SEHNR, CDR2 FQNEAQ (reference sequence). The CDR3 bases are TGTGCCAGCAGCAAACCGGGACTAGCACCCTTTACCTACGAGCAGTACTTC. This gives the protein CASSKPGLAPFTYEQYF.

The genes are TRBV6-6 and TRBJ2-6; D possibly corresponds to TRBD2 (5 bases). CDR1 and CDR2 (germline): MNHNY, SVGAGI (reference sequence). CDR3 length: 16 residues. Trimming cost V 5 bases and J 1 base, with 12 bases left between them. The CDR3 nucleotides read TGTGCCAGCAGTGGGTCCCCGGGGTCTGGGGCCAACGTCCTGACTTTC. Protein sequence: CASSGSPGSGANVLTF.

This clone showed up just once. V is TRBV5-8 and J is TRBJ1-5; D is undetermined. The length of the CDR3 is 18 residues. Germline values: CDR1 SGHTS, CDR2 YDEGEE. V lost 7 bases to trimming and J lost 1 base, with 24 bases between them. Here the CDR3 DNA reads TGTGCCAGCGACTTCCCGAGAACGAGGGAGGTGAGCAATCAGCCCCAGCATTTT. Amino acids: CASDFPRTREVSNQPQHF.

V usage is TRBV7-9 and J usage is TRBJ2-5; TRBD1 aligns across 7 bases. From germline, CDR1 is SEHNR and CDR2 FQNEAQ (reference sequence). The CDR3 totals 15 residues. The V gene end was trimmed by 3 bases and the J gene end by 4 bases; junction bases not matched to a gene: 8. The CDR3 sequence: CASSFLRQGLETQYF. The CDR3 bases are TGTGCCAGCAGCTTTCTTCGACAGGGTTTAGAGACCCAGTACTTC.

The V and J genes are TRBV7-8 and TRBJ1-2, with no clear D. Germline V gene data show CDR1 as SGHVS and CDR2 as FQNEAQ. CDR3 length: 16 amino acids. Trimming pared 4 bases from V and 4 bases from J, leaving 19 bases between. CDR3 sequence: CASSSQGGSQGYGYTF. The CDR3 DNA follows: TGTGCCAGCAGCTCACAAGGCGGTTCCCAAGGCTATGGCTACACCTTC.

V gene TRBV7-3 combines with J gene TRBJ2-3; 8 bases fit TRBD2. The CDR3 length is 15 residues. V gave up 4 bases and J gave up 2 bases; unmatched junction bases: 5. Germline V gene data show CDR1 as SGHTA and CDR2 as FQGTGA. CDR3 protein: CASSSNGGVTDTQYF. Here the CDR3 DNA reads TGTGCCAGCAGCTCAAACGGGGGGGTCACAGATACGCAGTATTTT.

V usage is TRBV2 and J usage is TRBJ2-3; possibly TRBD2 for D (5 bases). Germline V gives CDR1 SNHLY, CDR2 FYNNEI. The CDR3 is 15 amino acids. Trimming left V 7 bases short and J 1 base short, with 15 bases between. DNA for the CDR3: TGTGCCAGCAAGATGAGGGAGAGGGGCACAGATACGCAGTATTTT. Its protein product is CASKMRERGTDTQYF. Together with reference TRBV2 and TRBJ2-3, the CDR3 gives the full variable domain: EPEVTQTPSHQVTQMGQEVILRCVPISNHLYFYWYRQILGQKVEFLVSFYNNEISEKSEIFDDQFSVERPDGSNFTLKIRSTKLEDSAMYFCASKMRERGTDTQYFGPGTRLTVL.

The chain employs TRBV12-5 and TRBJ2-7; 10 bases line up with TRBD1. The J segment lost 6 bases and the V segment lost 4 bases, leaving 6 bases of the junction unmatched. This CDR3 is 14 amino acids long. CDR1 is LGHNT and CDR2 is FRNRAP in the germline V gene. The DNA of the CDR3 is TGTGCTAGTGGTTCGACAGGGGGCCATTTCGAGCAGTACTTC. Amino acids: CASGSTGGHFEQYF.

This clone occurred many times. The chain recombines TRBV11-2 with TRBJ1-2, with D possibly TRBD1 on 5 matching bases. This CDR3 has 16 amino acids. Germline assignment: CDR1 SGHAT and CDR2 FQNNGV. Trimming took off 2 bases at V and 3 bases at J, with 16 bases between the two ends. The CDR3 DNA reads TGTGCCAGCAGCTTATACTATGCAGGGAAGGACTATGGCTACACCTTC. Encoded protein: CASSLYYAGKDYGYTF.

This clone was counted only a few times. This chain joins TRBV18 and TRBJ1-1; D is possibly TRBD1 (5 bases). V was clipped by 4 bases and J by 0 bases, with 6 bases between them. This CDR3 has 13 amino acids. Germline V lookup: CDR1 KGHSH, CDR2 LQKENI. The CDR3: CASSQDMNTEAFF. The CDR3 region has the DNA TGTGCCAGCTCACAGGACATGAACACTGAAGCTTTCTTT. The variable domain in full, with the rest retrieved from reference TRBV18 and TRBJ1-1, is NAGVMQNPRHLVRRRGQEARLRCSPMKGHSHVYWYRQLPEEGLKFMVYLQKENIIDESGMPKERFSAEFPKEGPSILRIQQVVRGDSAAYFCASSQDMNTEAFFGQGTRLTVV.

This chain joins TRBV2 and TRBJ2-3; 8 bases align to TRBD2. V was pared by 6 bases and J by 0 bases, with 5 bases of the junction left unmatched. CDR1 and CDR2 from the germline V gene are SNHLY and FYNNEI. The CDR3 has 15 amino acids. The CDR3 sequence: CASSRGGSSTDTQYF. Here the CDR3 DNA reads TGTGCCAGCAGCCGGGGGGGCTCTAGCACAGATACGCAGTATTTT.